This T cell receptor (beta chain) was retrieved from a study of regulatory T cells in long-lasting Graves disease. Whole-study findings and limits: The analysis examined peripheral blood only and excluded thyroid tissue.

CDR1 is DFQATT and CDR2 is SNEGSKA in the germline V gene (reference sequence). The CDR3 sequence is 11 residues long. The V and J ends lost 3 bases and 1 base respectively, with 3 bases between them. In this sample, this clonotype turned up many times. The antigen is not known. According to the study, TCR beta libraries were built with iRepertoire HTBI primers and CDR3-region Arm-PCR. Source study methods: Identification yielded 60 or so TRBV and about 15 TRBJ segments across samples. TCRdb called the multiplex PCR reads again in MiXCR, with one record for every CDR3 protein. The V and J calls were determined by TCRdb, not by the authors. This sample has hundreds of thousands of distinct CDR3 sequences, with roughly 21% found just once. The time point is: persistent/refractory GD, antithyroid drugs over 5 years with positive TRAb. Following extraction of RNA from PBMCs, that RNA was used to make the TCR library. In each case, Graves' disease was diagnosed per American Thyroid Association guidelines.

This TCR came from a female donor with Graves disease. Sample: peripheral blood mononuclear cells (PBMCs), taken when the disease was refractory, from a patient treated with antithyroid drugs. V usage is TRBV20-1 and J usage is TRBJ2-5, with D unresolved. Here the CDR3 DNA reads TGCAGTGCTAGGCGCCAAGAGACCCAGTACTTC. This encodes CSARRQETQYF.